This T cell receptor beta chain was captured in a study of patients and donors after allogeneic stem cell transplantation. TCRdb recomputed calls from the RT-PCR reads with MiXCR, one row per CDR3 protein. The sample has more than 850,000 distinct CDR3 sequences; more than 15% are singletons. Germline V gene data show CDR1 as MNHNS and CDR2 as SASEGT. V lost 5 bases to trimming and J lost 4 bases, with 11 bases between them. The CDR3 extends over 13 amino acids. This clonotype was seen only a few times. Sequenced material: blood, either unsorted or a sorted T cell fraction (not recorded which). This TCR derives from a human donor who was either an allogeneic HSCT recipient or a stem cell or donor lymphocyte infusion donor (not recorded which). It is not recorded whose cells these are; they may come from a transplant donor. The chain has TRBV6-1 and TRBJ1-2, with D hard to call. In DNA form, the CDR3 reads TGTGCCAGCAGTACCGCCGGCGTCTATGGCTACACCTTC. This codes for CASSTAGVYGYTF.